These T cell receptor beta chains were read from a single sample in a study of shared clonotypes between healthy human individuals. TCRdb's table, derived via immunoSEQ multiplex PCR, lists solely in-frame clones and lacks some. This sample carries 750,000 to 1,000,000 clones, about 91% of them seen once, and the ten largest clones take 24%. The sequencing sample was made of naive CD8+ T cells sorted from blood. These receptors all stem from a man aged 30-40 years in good health. Both conserved end residues are part of each CDR3. Each record gives: V gene, J gene, clone size, D gene, CDR3 DNA, CDR3 protein. A D gene is named only where the DNA matches it firmly. Rows give clone size only sometimes, using once, few, many, or a class for an expanded clone.

TRBV30	TRBJ2-3	NA	TRBD2	TGTGCCTGGAGTGTTAGCGGGAATCTAGATACGCAGTATTTT	CAWSVSGNLDTQYF
TRBV6-5	TRBJ2-7	NA	NA	TGTGCCAGCAGTTACTCACTGGGGTCCTACGAGCAGTACTTC	CASSYSLGSYEQYF
TRBV7-9	TRBJ2-3	NA	TRBD2	TGTGCCAGCAGCTTTCTAGCGGCCTCTAGCACAGATACGCAGTATTTT	CASSFLAASSTDTQYF
TRBV9	TRBJ2-3	once	TRBD1	TGTGCCAGCAGCCCCACGGGACAGTACACAGATACGCAGTATTTT	CASSPTGQYTDTQYF
TRBV28	TRBJ1-3	NA	TRBD1	TGTGCCAGCTTACGGACAGGGCATAATGGAAACACCATATATTTT	CASLRTGHNGNTIYF
TRBV9	TRBJ2-1	NA	NA	TGTGCCAGCAGCGCCTCTGTAGCGGTCAACAATGAGCAGTTCTTC	CASSASVAVNNEQFF
TRBV7-6	TRBJ2-7	NA	NA	TGTGCCAGCAGCTTTAGTGGGGCAGGGAGCGCGAACGAGCAGTACTTC	CASSFSGAGSANEQYF
TRBV10-1	TRBJ2-3	NA	NA	TGCGCCAGCAGTGAGTCGTTGGGACAAGGTCTAGATACGCAGTATTTT	CASSESLGQGLDTQYF
TRBV4-1	TRBJ2-2	NA	NA	TGCGCCAGCAGCCTTTATCCCGGGGGCGGGACGAACACCGGGGAGCTGTTTTTT	CASSLYPGGGTNTGELFF
TRBV9	TRBJ2-3	NA	TRBD2	TGTGCCAGCAGCGTAAGGCCTCATAGCGGGAGCGCCTCCGATACGCAGTATTTT	CASSVRPHSGSASDTQYF
TRBV19	TRBJ1-5	NA	NA	TGTGCCAGTACCCTGGTGTTGGATCAGCCCCAGCATTTT	CASTLVLDQPQHF
TRBV7-6	TRBJ2-5	NA	NA	TGTGCCAGCAACCCCATGGGATCCCAAGAGACCCAGTACTTC	CASNPMGSQETQYF
TRBV19	TRBJ2-1	NA	TRBD1	TGTGCCAGTAGTATTGAACAGGGGGCCTACAATGAGCAGTTCTTC	CASSIEQGAYNEQFF
TRBV9	TRBJ2-2	NA	NA	TGTGCCAGCAGCGAAGGACTCTTGAACACCGGGGAGCTGTTTTTT	CASSEGLLNTGELFF
TRBV28	TRBJ2-2	once	TRBD1	TGTGCCAGCAGCCACCAAACGGGGACAGGGGAAGAAGGCGGGGAGCTGTTTTTT	CASSHQTGTGEEGGELFF
TRBV12-5	TRBJ2-7	NA	NA	TGTGCTAGTGCCCTGGGTAGCTCCTACGAGCAGTACTTC	CASALGSSYEQYF
TRBV5-1	TRBJ1-2	NA	NA	TGCGCCAGCACCTCCCCGGGCTTAGTCTATGGCTACACCTTC	CASTSPGLVYGYTF
TRBV21-1	TRBJ2-5	once	NA	TGTGCCAGCAGCAAAGTACGCTTGCTTAGCGACAGGGGGTGGGAGACCCAGTACTTC	CASSKVRLLSDRGWETQYF
TRBV11-2	TRBJ2-5	NA	NA	TGTGCCAGCAGCCCACGGACGTTTCAAGAGACCCAGTACTTC	CASSPRTFQETQYF
TRBV5-5	TRBJ2-1	NA	NA	TGTGCCAGCAGCTTCTGGGTCAATGAGCAGTTCTTC	CASSFWVNEQFF
TRBV28	TRBJ1-4	NA	NA	TGTGCCAGCAGTTTAAAAGGGGCGCGGGTTCGACTGTTTTTT	CASSLKGARVRLFF
TRBV10-3	TRBJ1-5	few	NA	TGTGCCATCAGAGACGACAGACCTAATCAGCCCCAGCATTTT	CAIRDDRPNQPQHF
TRBV27	TRBJ2-7	NA	TRBD1	TGTGCCAGCAGTTCCGCTAGGACAGGGACCTACGAGCAGTACTTC	CASSSARTGTYEQYF
TRBV15	TRBJ2-3	NA	TRBD2	TGTGCCACCAGCACCCCGAGCGGGACCCTGGGGATAGATACGCAGTATTTT	CATSTPSGTLGIDTQYF
TRBV19	TRBJ2-7	NA	TRBD1	TGTGCCAGTAGCCCGGGACAGGGACCCTACGAGCAGTACTTC	CASSPGQGPYEQYF
TRBV21-1	TRBJ2-7	NA	NA	TGTGCCAGCAGCAAACGAACGGGACTAGCGGACTACGAGCAGTACTTC	CASSKRTGLADYEQYF
TRBV7-9	TRBJ2-7	NA	NA	TGTGCCAGCAGCCAAGGGAGCTACGAGCAGTACTTC	CASSQGSYEQYF
TRBV27	TRBJ2-7	NA	NA	TGTGCCAGCAGCCGGGATTTAGCAAGCGAGCAGTACTTC	CASSRDLASEQYF
TRBV5-6	TRBJ2-7	NA	NA	TGTGCCAGCAGCCCGGCGGGACTCAGCTCCTACGAGCAGTACTTC	CASSPAGLSSYEQYF
TRBV4-1	TRBJ2-7	NA	NA	TGCGCCAGCAGCCAAGCTTCTATGAGCTCCTACGAGCAGTACTTC	CASSQASMSSYEQYF
TRBV18	TRBJ2-7	NA	NA	TGTGCCAGCTCGATCGGGGTAGGGGGATACGAGCAGTACTTC	CASSIGVGGYEQYF
TRBV21-1	TRBJ2-7	NA	NA	TGTGCCAGCAGCAGGGGACAGGGAAGGACCCTCCTCGAGCAGTACTTC	CASSRGQGRTLLEQYF
TRBV7-9	TRBJ2-1	NA	NA	TGTGCCAGCAGCTCCTCGATAAGATCGAGCCTTTACAATGAGCAGTTCTTC	CASSSSIRSSLYNEQFF
TRBV4-3	TRBJ2-7	NA	NA	TGCGCCAGCAGCCAAGACCCCGCAAATCCCTACGAGCAGTACTTC	CASSQDPANPYEQYF
TRBV10-3	TRBJ2-3	NA	TRBD2	TGTGCCGCGCGGACGGGACTAGCGGGCTCAGATACGCAGTATTTT	CAARTGLAGSDTQYF
TRBV28	TRBJ2-2	NA	NA	TGTGCCAGCAGTTTACTGGGGGCGGGTCGTGGCACCGGGGAGCTGTTTTTT	CASSLLGAGRGTGELFF